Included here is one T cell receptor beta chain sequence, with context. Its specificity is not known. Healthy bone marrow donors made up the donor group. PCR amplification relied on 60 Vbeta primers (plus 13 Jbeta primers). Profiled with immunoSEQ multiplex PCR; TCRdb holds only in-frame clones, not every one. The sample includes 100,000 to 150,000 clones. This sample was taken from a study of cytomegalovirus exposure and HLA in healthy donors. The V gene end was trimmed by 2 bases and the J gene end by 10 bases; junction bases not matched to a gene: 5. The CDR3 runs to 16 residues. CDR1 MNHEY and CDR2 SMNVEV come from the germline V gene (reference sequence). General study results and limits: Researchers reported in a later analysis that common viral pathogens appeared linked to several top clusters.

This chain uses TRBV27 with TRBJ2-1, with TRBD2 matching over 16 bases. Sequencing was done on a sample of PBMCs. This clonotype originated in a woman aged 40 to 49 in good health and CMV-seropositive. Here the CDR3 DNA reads TGTGCCAGCAGTTTAGGGACTAGCGGGGGGGTAGGGGAGCAGTTCTTC. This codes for CASSLGTSGGVGEQFF.